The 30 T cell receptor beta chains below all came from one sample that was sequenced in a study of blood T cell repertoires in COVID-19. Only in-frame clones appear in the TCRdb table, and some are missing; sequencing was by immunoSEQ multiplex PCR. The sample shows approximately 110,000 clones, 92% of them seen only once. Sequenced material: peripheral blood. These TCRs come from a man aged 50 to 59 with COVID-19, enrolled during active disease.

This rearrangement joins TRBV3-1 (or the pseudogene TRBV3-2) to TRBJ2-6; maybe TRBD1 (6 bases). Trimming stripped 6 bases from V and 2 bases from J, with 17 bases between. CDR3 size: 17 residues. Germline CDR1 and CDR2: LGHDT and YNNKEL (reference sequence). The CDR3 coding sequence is TGTGCCAGCAGTCCACACAGGGAAATCACTGGGGCCAACGTCCTGACTTTC. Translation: CASSPHREITGANVLTF.

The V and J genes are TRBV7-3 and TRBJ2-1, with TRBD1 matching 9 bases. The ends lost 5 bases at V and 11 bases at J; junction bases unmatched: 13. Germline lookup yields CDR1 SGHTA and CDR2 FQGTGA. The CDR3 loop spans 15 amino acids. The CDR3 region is CASSKGGQGNAKQFF. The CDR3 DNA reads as TGTGCCAGCAGCAAGGGGGGACAGGGAAACGCGAAGCAGTTCTTC.

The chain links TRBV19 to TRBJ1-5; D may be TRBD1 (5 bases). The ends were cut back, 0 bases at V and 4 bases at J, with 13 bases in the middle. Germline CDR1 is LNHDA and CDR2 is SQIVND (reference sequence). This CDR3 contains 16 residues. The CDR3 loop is CASSIDSGAGNQPQHF. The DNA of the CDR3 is TGTGCCAGTAGTATAGATAGCGGGGCGGGAAATCAGCCCCAGCATTTT.

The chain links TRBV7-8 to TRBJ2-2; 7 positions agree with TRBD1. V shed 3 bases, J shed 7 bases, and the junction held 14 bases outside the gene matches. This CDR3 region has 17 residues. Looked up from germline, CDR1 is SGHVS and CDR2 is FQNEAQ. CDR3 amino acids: CASSLTGYKAFYGELFF. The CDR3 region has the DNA TGTGCCAGCAGCTTGACAGGGTACAAGGCCTTTTACGGGGAGCTGTTTTTT.

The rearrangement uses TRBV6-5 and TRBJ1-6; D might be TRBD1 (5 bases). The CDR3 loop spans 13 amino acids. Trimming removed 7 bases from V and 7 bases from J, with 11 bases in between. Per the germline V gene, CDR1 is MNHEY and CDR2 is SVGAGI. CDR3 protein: CASKGGVNSPLHF. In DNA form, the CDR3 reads TGTGCCAGCAAAGGAGGGGTCAATTCACCCCTCCACTTT.

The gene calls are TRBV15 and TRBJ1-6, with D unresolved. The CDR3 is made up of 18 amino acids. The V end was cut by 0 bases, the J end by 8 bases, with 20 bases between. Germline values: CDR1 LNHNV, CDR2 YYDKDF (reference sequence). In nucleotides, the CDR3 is TGTGCCACCAGCAGAGATCGGATGAACATAAAGCTAGATTCACCCCTCCACTTT. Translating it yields CATSRDRMNIKLDSPLHF. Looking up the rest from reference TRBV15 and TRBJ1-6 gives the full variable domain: DAMVIQNPRYQVTQFGKPVTLSCSQTLNHNVMYWYQQKSSQAPKLLFHYYDKDFNNEADTPDNFQSRRPNTSFCFLDIRSPGLGDTAMYLCATSRDRMNIKLDSPLHFGNGTRLTVT.

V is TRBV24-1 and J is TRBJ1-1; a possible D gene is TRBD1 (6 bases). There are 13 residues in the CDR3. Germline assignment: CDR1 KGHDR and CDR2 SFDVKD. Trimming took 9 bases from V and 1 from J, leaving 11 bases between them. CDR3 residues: CATEDSANTEAFF. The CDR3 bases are TGTGCCACCGAGGACAGCGCGAACACTGAAGCTTTCTTT.

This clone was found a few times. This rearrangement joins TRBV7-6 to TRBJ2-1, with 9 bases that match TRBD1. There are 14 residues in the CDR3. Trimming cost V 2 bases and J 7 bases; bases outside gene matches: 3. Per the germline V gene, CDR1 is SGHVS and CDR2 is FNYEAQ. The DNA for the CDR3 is TGTGCCAGCAGCTTATCCGGGACAGGGAATGAGCAGTTCTTC. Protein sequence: CASSLSGTGNEQFF.

CDR3: CARSTRTSGRNEQFF. The CDR3 DNA reads as TGTGCCAGAAGCACTCGGACTAGCGGGAGGAATGAGCAGTTCTTC. This chain connects TRBV5-3 to TRBJ2-1; 14 nucleotides line up with TRBD2. TRBV5-3 is an open reading frame, and its role is uncertain. V lost 4 bases, J lost 7 bases, and 4 bases stayed unmatched. The CDR3 is made up of 15 amino acids.

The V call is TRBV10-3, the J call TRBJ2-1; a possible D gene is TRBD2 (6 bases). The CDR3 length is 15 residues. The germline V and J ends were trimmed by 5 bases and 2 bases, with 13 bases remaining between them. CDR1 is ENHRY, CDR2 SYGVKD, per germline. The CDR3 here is CAISSQTGAYNEQFF. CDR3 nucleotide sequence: TGTGCCATCAGTTCACAGACGGGGGCCTACAATGAGCAGTTCTTC.

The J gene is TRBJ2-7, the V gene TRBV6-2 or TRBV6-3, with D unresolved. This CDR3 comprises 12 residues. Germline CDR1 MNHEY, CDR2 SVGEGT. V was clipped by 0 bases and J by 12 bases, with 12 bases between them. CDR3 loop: CASSYSSSYRYF. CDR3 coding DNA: TGTGCCAGCAGTTACTCCTCGTCCTATCGGTACTTC.

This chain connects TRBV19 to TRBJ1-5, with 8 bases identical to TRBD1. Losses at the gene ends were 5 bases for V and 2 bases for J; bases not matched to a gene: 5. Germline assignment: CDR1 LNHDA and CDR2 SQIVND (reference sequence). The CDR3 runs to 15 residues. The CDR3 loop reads CASSFDRGGNQPQHF. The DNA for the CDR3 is TGTGCCAGTAGTTTCGACAGGGGAGGCAATCAGCCCCAGCATTTT.

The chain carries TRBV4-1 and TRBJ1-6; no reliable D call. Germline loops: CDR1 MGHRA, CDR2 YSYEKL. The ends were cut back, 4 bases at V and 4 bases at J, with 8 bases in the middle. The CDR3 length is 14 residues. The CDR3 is CASSRGIYNSPLHF. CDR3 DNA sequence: TGCGCCAGCAGCCGCGGGATTTATAATTCACCCCTCCACTTT.

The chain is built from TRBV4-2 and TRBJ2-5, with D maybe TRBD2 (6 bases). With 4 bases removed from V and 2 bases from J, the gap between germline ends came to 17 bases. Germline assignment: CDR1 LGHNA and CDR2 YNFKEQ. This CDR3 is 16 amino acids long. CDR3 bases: TGTGCCAGCAGCCGCACCCGTCGGGACTTACAAGAGACCCAGTACTTC. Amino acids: CASSRTRRDLQETQYF.

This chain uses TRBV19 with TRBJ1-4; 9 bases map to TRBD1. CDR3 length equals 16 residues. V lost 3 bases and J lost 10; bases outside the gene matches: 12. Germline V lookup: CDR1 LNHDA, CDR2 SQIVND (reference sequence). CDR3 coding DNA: TGTGCCAGTAGTATGCTGCCCGGGACAGGGCTTGCAAAACTGTTTTTT. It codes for CASSMLPGTGLAKLFF.

CDR3 region: CASSRDRAIRAGELFF. DNA for the CDR3: TGTGCCAGTAGCCGGGACAGGGCCATTAGGGCCGGGGAGCTGTTTTTT. V and J are TRBV19 and TRBJ2-2, with 9 nucleotides matching TRBD1. Germline assignment: CDR1 LNHDA and CDR2 SQIVND (reference sequence). The CDR3 is 16 amino acids. With 6 bases clipped from V and 6 bases from J, the junction kept 11 bases outside the gene matches.

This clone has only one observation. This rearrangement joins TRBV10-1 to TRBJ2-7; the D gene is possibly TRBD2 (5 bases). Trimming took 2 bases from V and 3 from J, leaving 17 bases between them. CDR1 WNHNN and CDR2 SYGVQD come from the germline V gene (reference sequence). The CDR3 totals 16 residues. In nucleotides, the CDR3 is TGCGCCAGCAGTGAGGGGTCGGGAAGTTTGGGCTACGAGCAGTACTTC. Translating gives CASSEGSGSLGYEQYF.

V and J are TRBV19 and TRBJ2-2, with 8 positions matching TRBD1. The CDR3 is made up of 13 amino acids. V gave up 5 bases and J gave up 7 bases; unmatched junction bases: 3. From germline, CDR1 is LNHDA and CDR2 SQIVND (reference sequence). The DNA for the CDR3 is TGTGCCAGTAGTCGCAGGGGGCGCGGGGAGCTGTTTTTT. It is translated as CASSRRGRGELFF.

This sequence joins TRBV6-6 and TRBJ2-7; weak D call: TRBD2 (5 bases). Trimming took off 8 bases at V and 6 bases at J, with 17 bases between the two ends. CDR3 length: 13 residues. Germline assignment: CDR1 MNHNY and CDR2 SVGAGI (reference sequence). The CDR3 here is CASSSSGRAEQYF. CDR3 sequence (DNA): TGTGCCAGCTCCTCCTCGGGGAGAGCCGAGCAGTACTTC.

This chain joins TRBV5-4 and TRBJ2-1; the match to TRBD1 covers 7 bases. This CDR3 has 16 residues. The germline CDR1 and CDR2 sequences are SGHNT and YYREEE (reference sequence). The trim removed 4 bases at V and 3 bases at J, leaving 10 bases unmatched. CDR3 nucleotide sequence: TGTGCCAGCAGCCCACAGAGGGGGCTGGGCTACAATGAGCAGTTCTTC. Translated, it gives CASSPQRGLGYNEQFF.

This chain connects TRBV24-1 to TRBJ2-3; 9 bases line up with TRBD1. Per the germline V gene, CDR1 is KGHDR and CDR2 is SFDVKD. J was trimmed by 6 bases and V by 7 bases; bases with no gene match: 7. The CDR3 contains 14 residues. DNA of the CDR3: TGTGCCACCAGCCAACAGGGGGCTGGGGATACGCAGTATTTT. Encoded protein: CATSQQGAGDTQYF.

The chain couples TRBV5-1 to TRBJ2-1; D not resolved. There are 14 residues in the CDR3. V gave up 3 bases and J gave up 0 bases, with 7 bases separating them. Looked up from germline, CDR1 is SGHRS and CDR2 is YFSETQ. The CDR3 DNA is TGCGCCAGCAGCTCCGAGCCCTCCTACAATGAGCAGTTCTTC. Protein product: CASSSEPSYNEQFF.

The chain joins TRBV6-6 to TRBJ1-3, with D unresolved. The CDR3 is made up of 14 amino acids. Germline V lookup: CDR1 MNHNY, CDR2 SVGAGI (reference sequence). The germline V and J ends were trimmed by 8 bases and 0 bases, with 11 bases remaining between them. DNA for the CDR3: TGTGCCAGCTCATTCGTCAGCTCTGGAAACACCATATATTTT. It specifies CASSFVSSGNTIYF.

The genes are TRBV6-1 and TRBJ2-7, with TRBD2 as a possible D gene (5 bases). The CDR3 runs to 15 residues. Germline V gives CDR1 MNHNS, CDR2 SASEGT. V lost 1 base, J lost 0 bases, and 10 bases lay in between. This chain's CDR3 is CASSEGAGSSYEQYF. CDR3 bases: TGTGCCAGCAGTGAAGGGGCGGGTAGCTCCTACGAGCAGTACTTC.

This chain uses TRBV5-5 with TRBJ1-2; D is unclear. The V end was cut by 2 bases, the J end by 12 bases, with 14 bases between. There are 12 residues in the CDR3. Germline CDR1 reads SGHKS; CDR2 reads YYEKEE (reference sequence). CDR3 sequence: CASSFGGRFDTF. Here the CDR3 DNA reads TGTGCCAGCAGCTTTGGAGGGCGGTTCGACACCTTC. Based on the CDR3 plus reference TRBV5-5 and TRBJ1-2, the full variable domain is DAGVTQSPTHLIKTRGQQVTLRCSPISGHKSVSWYQQVLGQGPQFIFQYYEKEERGRGNFPDRFSARQFPNYSSELNVNALLLGDSALYLCASSFGGRFDTFGSGTRLTVV.

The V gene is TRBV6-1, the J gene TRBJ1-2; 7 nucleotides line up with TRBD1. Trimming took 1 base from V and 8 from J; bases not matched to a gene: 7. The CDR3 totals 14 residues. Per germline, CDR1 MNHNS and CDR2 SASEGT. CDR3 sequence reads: CASSEDRGQGGYTF. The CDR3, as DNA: TGTGCCAGCAGTGAAGATAGGGGGCAGGGGGGCTACACCTTC.

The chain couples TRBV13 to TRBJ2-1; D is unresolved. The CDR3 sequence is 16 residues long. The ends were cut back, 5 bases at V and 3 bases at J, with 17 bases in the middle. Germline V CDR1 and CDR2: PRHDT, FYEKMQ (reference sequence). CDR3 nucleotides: TGTGCCAGCAGCCTACGCCCCGACTCTTTCTACAATGAGCAGTTCTTC. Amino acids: CASSLRPDSFYNEQFF.

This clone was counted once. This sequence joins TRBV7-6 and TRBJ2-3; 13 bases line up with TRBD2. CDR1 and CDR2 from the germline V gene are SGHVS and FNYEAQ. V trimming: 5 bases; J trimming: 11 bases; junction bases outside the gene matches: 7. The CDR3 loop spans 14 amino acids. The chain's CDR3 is CASSPGTSGTGQYF. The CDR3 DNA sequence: TGTGCCAGCAGCCCCGGGACTAGCGGGACGGGGCAGTATTTT.

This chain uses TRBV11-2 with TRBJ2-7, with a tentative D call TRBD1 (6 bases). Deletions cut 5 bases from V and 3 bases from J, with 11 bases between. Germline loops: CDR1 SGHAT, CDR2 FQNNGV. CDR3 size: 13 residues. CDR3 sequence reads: CASSHGQSYEQYV. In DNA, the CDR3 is TGTGCCAGCAGCCACGGACAGAGCTACGAGCAGTACGTC.

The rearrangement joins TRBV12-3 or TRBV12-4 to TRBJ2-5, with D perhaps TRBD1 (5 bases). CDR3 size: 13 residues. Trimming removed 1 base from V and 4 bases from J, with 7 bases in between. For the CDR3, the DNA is TGTGCCAGCAGTTTAGGGACACGAGAGACCCAGTACTTC. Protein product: CASSLGTRETQYF.